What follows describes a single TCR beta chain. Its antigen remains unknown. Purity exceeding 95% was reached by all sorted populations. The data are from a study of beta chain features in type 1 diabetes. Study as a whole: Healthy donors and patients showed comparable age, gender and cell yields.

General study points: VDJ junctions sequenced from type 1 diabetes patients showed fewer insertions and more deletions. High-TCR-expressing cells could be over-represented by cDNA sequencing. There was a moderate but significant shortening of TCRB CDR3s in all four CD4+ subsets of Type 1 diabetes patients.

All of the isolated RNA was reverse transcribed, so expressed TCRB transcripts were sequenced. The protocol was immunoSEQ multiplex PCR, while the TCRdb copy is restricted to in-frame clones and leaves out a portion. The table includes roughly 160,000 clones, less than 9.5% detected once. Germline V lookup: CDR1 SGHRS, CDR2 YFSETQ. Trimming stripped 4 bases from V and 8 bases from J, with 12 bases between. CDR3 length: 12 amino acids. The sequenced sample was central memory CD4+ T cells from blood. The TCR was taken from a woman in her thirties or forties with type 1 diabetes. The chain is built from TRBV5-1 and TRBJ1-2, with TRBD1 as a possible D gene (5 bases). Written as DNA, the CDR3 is TGCGCCAGCAGCCTCCAGGGCGTCGGCTACACCTTC. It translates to CASSLQGVGYTF.